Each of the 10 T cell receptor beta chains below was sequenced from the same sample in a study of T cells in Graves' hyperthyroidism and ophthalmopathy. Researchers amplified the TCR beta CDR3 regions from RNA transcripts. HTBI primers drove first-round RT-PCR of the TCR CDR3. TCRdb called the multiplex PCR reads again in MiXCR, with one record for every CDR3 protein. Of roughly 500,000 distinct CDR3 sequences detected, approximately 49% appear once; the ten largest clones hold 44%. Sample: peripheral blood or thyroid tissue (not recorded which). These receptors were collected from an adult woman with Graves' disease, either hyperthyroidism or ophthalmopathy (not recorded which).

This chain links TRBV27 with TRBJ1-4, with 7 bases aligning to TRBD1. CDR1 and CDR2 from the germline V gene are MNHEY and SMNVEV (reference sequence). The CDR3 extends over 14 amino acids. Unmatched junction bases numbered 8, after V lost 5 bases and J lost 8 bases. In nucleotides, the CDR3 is TGTGCCAGCAGTACCCGGGACAGTTGGGAAAAACTGTTTTTT. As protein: CASSTRDSWEKLFF.

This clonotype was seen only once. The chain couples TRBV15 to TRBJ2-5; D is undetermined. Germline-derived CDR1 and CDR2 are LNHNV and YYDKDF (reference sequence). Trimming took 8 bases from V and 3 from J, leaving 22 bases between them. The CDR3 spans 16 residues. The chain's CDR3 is CATSLRGLTGEETQYF. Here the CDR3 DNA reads TGTGCCACCTCTCTGCGTGGGTTGACTGGGGAAGAGACCCAGTACTTC.

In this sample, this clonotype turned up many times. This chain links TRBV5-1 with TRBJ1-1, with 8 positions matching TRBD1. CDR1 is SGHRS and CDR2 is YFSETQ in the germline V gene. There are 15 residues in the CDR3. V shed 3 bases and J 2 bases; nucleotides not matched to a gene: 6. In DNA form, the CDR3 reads TGCGCCAGCAGCTCCAGACAGGGGATCAACACTGAAGCTTTCTTT. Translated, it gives CASSSRQGINTEAFF. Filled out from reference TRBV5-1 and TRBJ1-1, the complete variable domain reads KAGVTQTPRYLIKTRGQQVTLSCSPISGHRSVSWYQQTPGQGLQFLFEYFSETQRNKGNFPGRFSGRQFSNSRSEMNVSTLELGDSALYLCASSSRQGINTEAFFGQGTRLTVV.

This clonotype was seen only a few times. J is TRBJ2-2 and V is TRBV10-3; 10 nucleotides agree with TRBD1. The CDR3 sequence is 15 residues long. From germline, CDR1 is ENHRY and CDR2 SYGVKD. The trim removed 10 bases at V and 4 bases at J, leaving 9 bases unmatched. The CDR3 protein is CATKGQGLFTGELFF. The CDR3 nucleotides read TGTGCCACTAAGGGACAGGGGCTTTTCACCGGGGAGCTGTTTTTT.

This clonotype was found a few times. CDR3 nucleotides: TGCAGTGTTGTGGACCCTACTTTCTATGGCTACACCTTC. Translation: CSVVDPTFYGYTF. The chain recombines TRBV20-1 with TRBJ1-2; D is unresolved. V shed 7 bases and J shed 4 bases, with 16 bases lying between them. CDR1 and CDR2 (germline): DFQATT, SNEGSKA (reference sequence). The CDR3 loop spans 13 amino acids.

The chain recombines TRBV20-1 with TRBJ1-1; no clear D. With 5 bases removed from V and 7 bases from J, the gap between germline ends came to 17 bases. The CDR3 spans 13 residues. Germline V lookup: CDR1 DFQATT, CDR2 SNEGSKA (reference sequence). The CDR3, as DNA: TGCAGTGCTGGCCTCACGGCGGGAGGTGAAGCTTTCTTT. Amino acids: CSAGLTAGGEAFF.

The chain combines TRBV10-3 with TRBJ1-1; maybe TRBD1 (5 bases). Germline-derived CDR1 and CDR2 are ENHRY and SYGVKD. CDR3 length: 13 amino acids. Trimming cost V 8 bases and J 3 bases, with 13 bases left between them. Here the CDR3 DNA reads TGTGCCATCCGTACGGGGGGGGACACTGAAGCTTTCTTT. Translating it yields CAIRTGGDTEAFF.

CDR3 amino acids: CASSFVRGHNSPLHF. The CDR3 coding sequence is TGTGCCAGCAGTTTCGTAAGGGGACATAATTCACCCCTCCACTTT. The gene calls are TRBV27 and TRBJ1-6; tentatively, D is TRBD1 (5 bases). This CDR3 has 15 amino acids. The germline V and J ends were trimmed by 3 bases and 5 bases, with 11 bases remaining between them. Germline values: CDR1 MNHEY, CDR2 SMNVEV (reference sequence).

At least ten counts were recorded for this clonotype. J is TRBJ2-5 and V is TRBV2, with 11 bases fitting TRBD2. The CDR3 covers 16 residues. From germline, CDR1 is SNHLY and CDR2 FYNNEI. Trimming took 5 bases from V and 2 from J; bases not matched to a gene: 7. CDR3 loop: CASSIGTSGKQETQYF. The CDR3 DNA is TGTGCCAGCAGTATCGGGACTAGCGGAAAACAAGAGACCCAGTACTTC.

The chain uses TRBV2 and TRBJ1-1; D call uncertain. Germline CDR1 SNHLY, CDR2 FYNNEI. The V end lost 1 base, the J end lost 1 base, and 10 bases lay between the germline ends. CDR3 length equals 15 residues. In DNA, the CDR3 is TGTGCCAGCAGTGAAGTTTTTGGACCGAACACTGAAGCTTTCTTT. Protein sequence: CASSEVFGPNTEAFF.